The 21 T cell receptor beta chains in this list originate from one sample, sequenced in a study of blood T cell repertoires in COVID-19. Clones were read by immunoSEQ multiplex PCR, and TCRdb kept only the in-frame ones, dropping some. The table has 78,000 or so clones, about 83% seen once. Input material: peripheral blood. The receptors here all came from a woman aged 60 to 75 with acute or convalescent COVID-19.

CDR3 sequence: CASSVDGTSYNEQFF. The DNA for the CDR3 is TGTGCCAGCAGCGTAGACGGGACTAGCTACAATGAGCAGTTCTTC. The gene calls are TRBV9 and TRBJ2-1; TRBD2 agrees at 8 bases. CDR3 length equals 15 residues. Germline V gene sequence: CDR1 SGDLS, CDR2 YYNGEE. V was pared by 0 bases and J by 3 bases, with 2 bases of the junction left unmatched.

This clone was counted once. This chain links TRBV7-2 with TRBJ1-2; 11 positions agree with TRBD1. CDR1 and CDR2 from the germline V gene are SGHTA and FQGNSA. There are 15 residues in the CDR3. Trimming took 5 bases from V and 5 from J; bases not matched to a gene: 7. In DNA form, the CDR3 reads TGTGCCAGCAGCCCAAGGACAGGGGGCGAATATGGCTACACCTTC. Translating it yields CASSPRTGGEYGYTF.

This chain links TRBV6-5 with TRBJ1-1; 10 nucleotides match TRBD1. This CDR3 contains 15 residues. V lost 6 bases and J lost 5; bases outside the gene matches: 9. Germline values: CDR1 MNHEY, CDR2 SVGAGI. The CDR3 bases are TGTGCCAGCAGCCCCCCGACAGGGGGCAAAACTGAAGCTTTCTTT. Its translation: CASSPPTGGKTEAFF.

V usage is TRBV6-5 and J usage is TRBJ1-2, with a possible D match to TRBD1 (5 bases). V was shortened by 4 bases and J by 5 bases, with 17 bases between the two germline ends. This CDR3 has 15 residues. Germline-derived CDR1 and CDR2 are MNHEY and SVGAGI. CDR3 in amino acids: CASSSLGGIGYGYTF. CDR3 in DNA: TGTGCCAGCAGTTCCCTCGGGGGTATAGGGTATGGCTACACCTTC.

The V and J genes are TRBV6-4 and TRBJ1-1; D is undetermined. CDR1 is MRHNA, CDR2 SNTAGT, per germline. V lost 6 bases, J lost 1 base, and 12 bases lay in between. The CDR3 has 14 amino acids. CDR3 region: CASRRGDGNTEAFF. The CDR3 bases are TGTGCCAGCAGAAGAGGAGACGGGAACACTGAAGCTTTCTTT.

This clone showed up just a few times. The chain combines TRBV19 with TRBJ2-2; D unresolved. Germline assignment: CDR1 LNHDA and CDR2 SQIVND (reference sequence). V gave up 5 bases and J gave up 4 bases, with 14 bases separating them. The CDR3 runs to 15 residues. CDR3 loop: CASSVTVLVTGELFF. The CDR3 nucleotides read TGTGCCAGTAGTGTTACGGTTCTAGTCACCGGGGAGCTGTTTTTT.

The rearrangement uses TRBV4-1 and TRBJ1-1; TRBD1 might be the D (5 bases). Trimming pared 7 bases from V and 5 bases from J, leaving 14 bases between. The CDR3 contains 13 residues. Germline CDR1 reads MGHRA; CDR2 reads YSYEKL. The CDR3 sequence is CASTGPVGTEAFF. In DNA, the CDR3 is TGCGCCAGCACAGGGCCGGTAGGGACTGAAGCTTTCTTT.

The CDR3 nucleotides are TGTGCCAGCAGCTTTCCCACTTCAGAAAAACTGTTTTTT. Its protein product is CASSFPTSEKLFF. The rearrangement joins TRBV5-6 to TRBJ1-4; D gene unclear. The CDR3 is 13 residues long. V dropped 2 bases and J dropped 8 bases, with 10 bases sitting between them. The germline CDR1 and CDR2 sequences are SGHDT and YYEEEE.

V is TRBV5-1 and J is TRBJ2-5, with D tentatively TRBD2 (6 bases). The CDR3 contains 14 residues. In germline, CDR1 is SGHRS, CDR2 YFSETQ. V was clipped by 1 base and J by 5 bases, with 12 bases between them. In DNA, the CDR3 is TGCGCCAGCAGCTTGCAAGGGACTCAGGAGACCCAGTACTTC. Its protein product is CASSLQGTQETQYF.

This rearrangement joins TRBV7-9 to TRBJ1-2; 7 positions agree with TRBD1. The V segment lost 4 bases and the J segment 1 base; nucleotides outside the gene matches: 9. This CDR3 contains 16 residues. CDR1 is SEHNR, CDR2 FQNEAQ, per germline (reference sequence). In DNA, the CDR3 is TGTGCCAGCAGCTCGACCGGGACAGTTTATAACTATGGCTACACCTTC. Translation gives CASSSTGTVYNYGYTF.

This rearrangement joins TRBV27 to TRBJ1-2; TRBD1 agrees at 8 bases. CDR1 is MNHEY, CDR2 SMNVEV, per germline (reference sequence). Trimming took 5 bases from V and 5 from J; bases not matched to a gene: 7. This CDR3 comprises 14 residues. The CDR3 loop reads CASSPDRGVYGYTF. CDR3 nucleotide sequence: TGTGCCAGCAGTCCCGACAGGGGCGTATATGGCTACACCTTC.

This clone appeared once. The chain recombines TRBV20-1 with TRBJ1-2; TRBD1 agrees at 7 bases. The V gene's germline CDR1 is DFQATT and CDR2 SNEGSKA (reference sequence). With V trimmed by 5 bases and J by 9 bases, 6 bases remained unmatched. CDR3 length equals 11 residues. For the CDR3, the DNA is TGCAGTGCTGACAGGGTTGTAAGCTACACCTTC. Amino acids: CSADRVVSYTF.

This rearrangement joins TRBV2 to TRBJ1-3; perhaps TRBD1 as D (5 bases). From germline, CDR1 is SNHLY and CDR2 FYNNEI. There are 14 residues in the CDR3. V lost 6 bases and J 4 bases, leaving 13 bases between the germline ends. CDR3 region: CASRPRGIGNTIYF. The CDR3 DNA follows: TGTGCCAGCAGGCCCCGGGGGATAGGAAACACCATATATTTT. The entire variable domain, with the rest obtained from reference TRBV2 and TRBJ1-3, is as follows: EPEVTQTPSHQVTQMGQEVILRCVPISNHLYFYWYRQILGQKVEFLVSFYNNEISEKSEIFDDQFSVERPDGSNFTLKIRSTKLEDSAMYFCASRPRGIGNTIYFGEGSWLTVV.

The chain carries TRBV5-5 and TRBJ1-5, with D uncertain. The V gene lost 4 bases and the J gene lost 0 bases, with 17 bases spanning the gap. The germline V gene encodes CDR1 SGHKS and CDR2 YYEKEE (reference sequence). The CDR3 is 17 residues long. CDR3: CASSQIDLGFSNQPQHF. The CDR3 region has the DNA TGTGCCAGCAGCCAGATTGATCTGGGCTTTAGCAATCAGCCCCAGCATTTT.

This clone was seen only once. The chain links TRBV7-2 to TRBJ1-5; D is uncertain. CDR3 length equals 15 residues. Germline V gene data show CDR1 as SGHTA and CDR2 as FQGNSA. The V end lost 6 bases, the J end lost 0 bases, and 12 bases lay between the germline ends. Here the CDR3 DNA reads TGTGCCAGCAGGTCTGACACCAATAGCAATCAGCCCCAGCATTTT. This sequence encodes CASRSDTNSNQPQHF.

The chain links TRBV4-1 to TRBJ2-7, with TRBD2 matching 8 bases. CDR1 MGHRA and CDR2 YSYEKL come from the germline V gene. This CDR3 has 14 residues. V shed 1 base and J 4 bases; nucleotides not matched to a gene: 3. The CDR3 bases are TGCGCCAGCAGCCAAGCGGGGGGGAGTTACGAGCAGTACTTC. Translation: CASSQAGGSYEQYF.

The chain combines TRBV2 with TRBJ1-1; perhaps TRBD1 as D (5 bases). Germline CDR1 reads SNHLY; CDR2 reads FYNNEI. This CDR3 contains 12 residues. V was pared by 6 bases and J by 8 bases, with 13 bases between. CDR3 nucleotide sequence: TGTGCCAGCAGCCCCGACAGATCCGAAGCTTTCTTT. Amino acid sequence: CASSPDRSEAFF.

This sequence joins TRBV5-1 and TRBJ1-6; D uncertain. Germline V gene data show CDR1 as SGHRS and CDR2 as YFSETQ. V gave up 0 bases and J gave up 0 bases, with 10 bases separating them. The CDR3 runs to 17 residues. The CDR3 here is CASSLGVGSSYNSPLHF. In DNA form, the CDR3 reads TGCGCCAGCAGCTTGGGAGTGGGGAGCTCCTATAATTCACCCCTCCACTTT. Full variable domain (missing parts from reference TRBV5-1 and TRBJ1-6): KAGVTQTPRYLIKTRGQQVTLSCSPISGHRSVSWYQQTPGQGLQFLFEYFSETQRNKGNFPGRFSGRQFSNSRSEMNVSTLELGDSALYLCASSLGVGSSYNSPLHFGNGTRLTVT.

The chain recombines TRBV2 with TRBJ2-7; TRBD1 matches at 7 bases. Germline CDR1 SNHLY, CDR2 FYNNEI. The CDR3 length is 13 residues. Trimming at V came to 4 bases and at J to 4 bases, leaving 4 bases not matched to a gene. The CDR3 sequence is CASSGQGVYEQYF. Here the CDR3 DNA reads TGTGCCAGCAGTGGGCAGGGGGTGTACGAGCAGTACTTC.

V gene TRBV5-1 combines with J gene TRBJ1-5, with 10 bases lining up with TRBD1. V shed 4 bases, J shed 4 bases, and the junction held 5 bases outside the gene matches. Germline CDR1 and CDR2: SGHRS and YFSETQ. CDR3 length: 15 residues. The CDR3 coding sequence is TGCGCCAGCAGCGTCGGGACAGGGGCGAATCAGCCCCAGCATTTT. Its protein product is CASSVGTGANQPQHF.

The chain joins TRBV18 to TRBJ1-3; perhaps TRBD1 as D (5 bases). Trimming stripped 4 bases from V and 0 bases from J, with 10 bases between. Germline V gene sequence: CDR1 KGHSH, CDR2 LQKENI. The CDR3 length is 15 residues. The CDR3 sequence is CASSLDSDSGNTIYF. The CDR3 nucleotides are TGTGCCAGCTCACTAGACAGTGACTCTGGAAACACCATATATTTT.